The 13 T cell receptor beta chains below were found in one sample sequenced in a study of control samples from healthy donors and cancer patients. Method: immunoSEQ multiplex PCR; TCRdb's copy keeps in-frame clones and lacks some. The sample lists 150,000 to 200,000 clones, more than 85% occurring once. Sequencing was carried out using blood. The receptors derive from a woman in her 30s in good health.

The chain recombines TRBV29-1 with TRBJ2-5; no definite D call. The length of the CDR3 is 15 residues. Germline V CDR1 and CDR2: SQVTM, ANQGSEA. Trimming cost V 5 bases and J 2 bases, with 18 bases left between them. CDR3: CSVHWAGDVQETQYF. The CDR3 DNA follows: TGCAGCGTTCATTGGGCAGGAGATGTTCAAGAGACCCAGTACTTC. The full variable domain, completed using reference TRBV29-1 and TRBJ2-5, is SAVISQKPSRDICQRGTSLTIQCQVDSQVTMMFWYRQQPGQSLTLIATANQGSEATYESGFVIDKFPISRPNLTFSTLTVSNMSPEDSSIYLCSVHWAGDVQETQYFGPGTRLLVL.

The chain joins TRBV18 to TRBJ2-6; D remains unclear. V lost 6 bases and J lost 0, with 12 bases in between. The germline CDR1 and CDR2 sequences are KGHSH and LQKENI. The CDR3 totals 16 residues. This CDR3 reads CASSLLRGSGANVLTF. In DNA form, the CDR3 reads TGTGCCAGCTCCCTTCTTCGAGGCTCTGGGGCCAACGTCCTGACTTTC. Supplemented by reference TRBV18 and TRBJ2-6, the full variable domain reads NAGVMQNPRHLVRRRGQEARLRCSPMKGHSHVYWYRQLPEEGLKFMVYLQKENIIDESGMPKERFSAEFPKEGPSILRIQQVVRGDSAAYFCASSLLRGSGANVLTFGAGSRLTVL.

The J gene is TRBJ2-5, the V gene TRBV12-5; no definite D call. V lost 3 bases to trimming and J lost 4 bases, with 3 bases between them. Germline CDR1 is LGHNT and CDR2 is FRNRAP. The CDR3 is made up of 11 amino acids. CDR3 in amino acids: CASGFGETQYF. DNA for the CDR3: TGTGCTAGTGGTTTTGGAGAGACCCAGTACTTC.

This clone was detected ten times or more. The same CDR3 arises from other DNA sequences in this sample as well. The rearrangement uses TRBV11-2 and TRBJ1-3, with D hard to call. CDR1 is SGHAT and CDR2 is FQNNGV in the germline V gene. This CDR3 comprises 13 residues. Trimming left V 1 base short and J 0 bases short, with 1 base between. The CDR3 DNA reads as TGTGCCAGCAGCTTAGCCTCTGGAAACACCATATATTTT. This codes for CASSLASGNTIYF.

The rearrangement links TRBV9 to TRBJ2-1, with D perhaps matching TRBD1 (6 bases). Germline lookup yields CDR1 SGDLS and CDR2 YYNGEE. The V gene lost 2 bases and the J gene lost 9 bases, with 9 bases spanning the gap. The length of the CDR3 is 12 residues. The CDR3 DNA follows: TGTGCCAGCAGCGTGTCAGGGGTTGAGCAGTTCTTC. This gives the protein CASSVSGVEQFF.

The chain employs TRBV3-1 (or the pseudogene TRBV3-2) and TRBJ1-6; tentative D call: TRBD1 (5 bases). The germline V gene encodes CDR1 LGHDT and CDR2 YNNKEL (reference sequence). This CDR3 is built from 15 residues. Trimming cost V 1 base and J 10 bases, with 14 bases left between them. CDR3 sequence: CASSQVFQGLSPLHF. CDR3 nucleotides: TGTGCCAGCAGCCAAGTATTTCAGGGCCTGTCACCCCTCCACTTT.

The V call is TRBV28, the J call TRBJ1-2; no firm D call. CDR3 length equals 16 residues. The germline V gene has CDR1 MDHEN and CDR2 SYDVKM. The V end lost 4 bases, the J end lost 5 bases, and 20 bases lay between the germline ends. The CDR3 spells CASSSWVGNLGYGYTF. The CDR3 DNA reads as TGTGCCAGCAGTTCTTGGGTTGGGAATCTGGGGTATGGCTACACCTTC.

The V gene is TRBV7-9, the J gene TRBJ2-4; 9 bases line up with TRBD1. The V gene end was trimmed by 4 bases and the J gene end by 8 bases; junction bases not matched to a gene: 6. In germline, CDR1 is SEHNR, CDR2 FQNEAQ (reference sequence). This CDR3 is 14 amino acids long. CDR3 in DNA: TGTGCCAGCAGCTCGGGACAGGGTACGGACATTCAGTACTTC. Protein: CASSSGQGTDIQYF.

The V gene is TRBV19, the J gene TRBJ1-1; 9 bases agree with TRBD1. In germline, CDR1 is LNHDA, CDR2 SQIVND (reference sequence). Trimming took 6 bases from V and 10 from J; bases not matched to a gene: 9. The CDR3 spans 13 residues. CDR3 amino acids: CASSTGQGSGAFF. CDR3 bases: TGTGCCAGTAGCACCGGACAGGGGAGTGGAGCTTTCTTT.

This chain joins TRBV5-1 and TRBJ1-2, with 8 bases aligning to TRBD1. V shed 3 bases and J 3 bases; nucleotides not matched to a gene: 10. This CDR3 has 16 residues. Germline CDR1 and CDR2: SGHRS and YFSETQ. The CDR3 region is CASSSRTGKYDYGYTF. CDR3 nucleotides: TGCGCCAGCAGCTCCCGGACAGGGAAATACGACTATGGCTACACCTTC.

This chain joins TRBV18 and TRBJ2-5, with D hard to call. CDR3 length: 11 residues. The V end lost 6 bases, the J end lost 5 bases, and 7 bases lay between the germline ends. Germline CDR1 KGHSH, CDR2 LQKENI. The CDR3 here is CASSAWETQYF. The CDR3 DNA sequence: TGTGCCAGCTCGGCTTGGGAGACCCAGTACTTC.

The J gene is TRBJ2-1, the V gene TRBV7-9; no reliable D call. The V end was cut by 5 bases, the J end by 4 bases, with 12 bases between. Germline V CDR1 and CDR2: SEHNR, FQNEAQ (reference sequence). The CDR3 has 14 residues. The CDR3 protein is CASSPIAGYNEQFF. CDR3 sequence (DNA): TGTGCCAGCAGCCCCATCGCAGGATACAATGAGCAGTTCTTC.

The J gene is TRBJ1-1, the V gene TRBV28; D gene unclear. The CDR3 contains 15 residues. The ends were cut back, 5 bases at V and 10 bases at J, with 23 bases in the middle. From germline, CDR1 is MDHEN and CDR2 SYDVKM. CDR3 protein: CASSPYLKRPSGAFF. The CDR3 bases are TGTGCCAGCAGTCCCTACCTTAAAAGACCGTCCGGAGCTTTCTTT.